The 26 T cell receptor beta chains in this list originate from one sample, sequenced in a study of molecular identifiers for immune sequencing clone quantification. MiXCR was run by TCRdb on the PCR reads, yielding one entry per CDR3 protein. The sample shows about half a million distinct CDR3 sequences, 25% of them seen only once. Sequencing input: naive CD8+ T cells from blood, with Jurkat cell RNA spiked in. Regarding subset: FACS-sorted CD8+CD4-CCR7+CD45RA+ naive T cells. These receptor sequences come from a human donor in good health. Some libraries in this study had Jurkat cell RNA spiked in.

As for this clonotype: A clone one base away is much larger, so this may be a read error. The chain recombines TRBV5-1 with TRBJ2-3; 7 nucleotides match TRBD1. There are 15 residues in the CDR3. V trimming: 5 bases; J trimming: 5 bases; junction bases outside the gene matches: 11. Germline CDR1 reads SGHRS; CDR2 reads YFSETQ. CDR3 in DNA: TGCGCCAGCAGTTTCGGGACAGTGGTTGTAGATACGCAGTATTTT. This codes for CASSFGTVVVDTQYF.

In this sample, this clonotype turned up once. Since a much larger clone is just one base distant, this may be a read error. This chain uses TRBV6-5 with TRBJ2-3; D call uncertain. The CDR3 spans 16 residues. Germline CDR1 reads MNHEY; CDR2 reads SVGAGI. The CDR3 loop is CASSLPGPGTTATQYF. CDR3 nucleotides: TGTGCCAGCAGTCTCCCCGGGCCCGGAACCACAGCTACGCAGTATTTT.

A few counts support this clonotype. The CDR3 DNA is TGTGCCAGCAGCCCAGGGACAGCGGGCACAGATACGCAGTATTTT. Its protein product is CASSPGTAGTDTQYF. This chain connects TRBV9 to TRBJ2-3, with 7 positions matching TRBD1. With 4 bases clipped from V and 1 base from J, the junction kept 6 bases outside the gene matches. Germline V CDR1 and CDR2: SGDLS, YYNGEE. This CDR3 region has 15 residues.

This clonotype appeared many times. The chain has TRBV6-5 and TRBJ1-4, with a tentative D call TRBD1 (6 bases). V was clipped by 6 bases and J by 3 bases, with 11 bases between them. Germline V lookup: CDR1 MNHEY, CDR2 SVGAGI. The CDR3 covers 14 residues. The CDR3, as DNA: TGTGCCAGCAGCTACAGGGCAGCTAATGAAAAACTGTTTTTT. Translating gives CASSYRAANEKLFF.

The sample holds a few counts of this clonotype. CDR3 in amino acids: CASMTGGSQETQYF. The CDR3 DNA reads TGTGCCAGCATGACAGGGGGTTCCCAAGAGACCCAGTACTTC. This chain connects TRBV7-9 to TRBJ2-5; 9 bases fit TRBD1. There are 14 residues in the CDR3. Germline CDR1 and CDR2: SEHNR and FQNEAQ (reference sequence). The ends lost 7 bases at V and 1 base at J; junction bases unmatched: 4.

The chain employs TRBV6-5 and TRBJ2-1; 10 nucleotides agree with TRBD1. Per germline, CDR1 MNHEY and CDR2 SVGAGI. The CDR3 loop spans 14 amino acids. The V and J ends lost 5 bases and 6 bases, in that order; junction bases with no gene match: 4. The CDR3 sequence is CASSPDRGANEQFF. The DNA for the CDR3 is TGTGCCAGCAGTCCGGACAGGGGGGCCAATGAGCAGTTCTTC.

V is TRBV27 and J is TRBJ2-5; 10 bases line up with TRBD2. V lost 2 bases and J lost 9; bases outside the gene matches: 15. CDR1 and CDR2 from the germline V gene are MNHEY and SMNVEV (reference sequence). This CDR3 is built from 17 residues. As DNA, the CDR3 is TGTGCCAGCAGTTTAAGGCAACTAGCGGGGCCCGGTTCGGCCCAGTACTTC. Translating gives CASSLRQLAGPGSAQYF.

The rearrangement uses TRBV27 and TRBJ2-7, with 11 nucleotides matching TRBD2. The trim removed 5 bases at V and 7 bases at J, leaving 10 bases unmatched. Germline V gene sequence: CDR1 MNHEY, CDR2 SMNVEV (reference sequence). There are 15 residues in the CDR3. CDR3 in amino acids: CASSTSTSGIGEQYF. CDR3 sequence (DNA): TGTGCCAGCAGTACATCGACTAGCGGGATCGGTGAGCAGTACTTC.

The chain employs TRBV6-2 or TRBV6-3 and TRBJ2-5; tentatively, D is TRBD1 (6 bases). Germline CDR1 reads MNHEY; CDR2 reads SVGEGT. V lost 0 bases to trimming and J lost 5 bases, with 25 bases between them. The CDR3 extends over 19 amino acids. CDR3 sequence: CASSYSRFGDTRQGETQYF. Here the CDR3 DNA reads TGTGCCAGCAGTTACTCGAGATTCGGGGACACCCGCCAAGGGGAGACCCAGTACTTC.

Concerning this clonotype: One base away lies a much larger clone, so this may be a sequencing read error. The chain couples TRBV6-5 to TRBJ2-5; TRBD1 is a possible D gene (6 bases). Trimming left V 6 bases short and J 7 bases short, with 18 bases between. Per the germline V gene, CDR1 is MNHEY and CDR2 is SVGAGI. This CDR3 is built from 14 residues. CDR3 loop: CASRATGFGGTQYF. As DNA, the CDR3 is TGTGCCAGCAGAGCGACAGGTTTTGGGGGGACCCAGTACTTC.

This clonotype has more than one count but fewer than ten. This sequence joins TRBV24-1 and TRBJ2-3, with 8 bases matching TRBD2. Germline CDR1 KGHDR, CDR2 SFDVKD. This CDR3 has 14 amino acids. Trimming removed 6 bases from V and 2 bases from J; junction bases left unmatched: 3. The CDR3: CATSKRGLTDTQYF. The CDR3 DNA sequence: TGTGCCACCAGTAAGCGGGGGCTCACAGATACGCAGTATTTT.

This clonotype was seen many times. V and J are TRBV20-1 and TRBJ2-7; TRBD1 aligns across 10 bases. This CDR3 has 14 residues. Trimming cost V 5 bases and J 3 bases; bases outside gene matches: 7. Per germline, CDR1 DFQATT and CDR2 SNEGSKA (reference sequence). The chain's CDR3 is CSAGPGTGVYEQYF. The CDR3, as DNA: TGCAGTGCTGGACCCGGGACAGGGGTCTACGAGCAGTACTTC.

In this sample, this clonotype turned up a few times. The rearrangement links TRBV6-1 to TRBJ2-7, with D unclear. This CDR3 spans 13 amino acids. Germline V CDR1 and CDR2: MNHNS, SASEGT. V lost 3 bases and J lost 5, with 11 bases in between. The chain's CDR3 is CASSDHSWNEQYF. DNA of the CDR3: TGTGCCAGCAGTGACCACTCGTGGAACGAGCAGTACTTC.

CDR3 amino acids: CASSLLGGQDYEQYF. DNA for the CDR3: TGTGCCAGCAGTTTGCTCGGTGGACAGGACTACGAGCAGTACTTC. This chain connects TRBV12-3 or TRBV12-4 to TRBJ2-7; 7 nucleotides line up with TRBD1. The length of the CDR3 is 15 residues. The V gene end was trimmed by 3 bases and the J gene end by 3 bases; junction bases not matched to a gene: 8.

The CDR3 DNA reads as TGTGCCAGCGAAACTCCCGGGGGGCCCCCCCAAGAGACCCAGTACTTC. Amino acids: CASETPGGPPQETQYF. The chain employs TRBV6-2 or TRBV6-3 and TRBJ2-5; possibly TRBD2 for D (7 bases). V was trimmed by 8 bases and J by 1 base, leaving 20 bases between them. The CDR3 consists of 16 residues. CDR1 is MNHEY, CDR2 SVGEGT, per germline.

This clonotype was detected many times. V is TRBV7-9 and J is TRBJ1-1; perhaps TRBD1 as D (6 bases). The CDR3 has 14 residues. Germline V gene lookup returns CDR1 SEHNR and CDR2 FQNEAQ (reference sequence). V was pared by 4 bases and J by 5 bases, with 14 bases between. The CDR3 loop reads CASSSQRGNTEAFF. DNA for the CDR3: TGTGCCAGCAGCTCCCAAAGGGGGAATACTGAAGCTTTCTTT. Filled out from reference TRBV7-9 and TRBJ1-1, the complete variable domain reads DTGVSQNPRHKITKRGQNVTFRCDPISEHNRLYWYRQTLGQGPEFLTYFQNEAQLEKSRLLSDRFSAERPKGSFSTLEIQRTEQGDSAMYLCASSSQRGNTEAFFGQGTRLTVV.

This clonotype has more than one count but fewer than ten. CDR3 region: CASMRGPQETQYF. The CDR3 DNA reads as TGTGCCAGCATGCGGGGGCCACAGGAGACCCAGTACTTC. This rearrangement joins TRBV27 to TRBJ2-5; a possible D gene is TRBD2 (7 bases). V lost 7 bases and J lost 5, with 14 bases in between. The CDR3 totals 13 residues. CDR1 MNHEY and CDR2 SMNVEV come from the germline V gene (reference sequence).

This clonotype came up a few times. This chain links TRBV5-1 with TRBJ2-7, with TRBD1 as a possible D gene (6 bases). Trimming shortened V by 1 base and J by 3 bases, and 17 bases separated the two germline ends. The germline V gene has CDR1 SGHRS and CDR2 YFSETQ. This CDR3 has 16 amino acids. In DNA, the CDR3 is TGCGCCAGCAGCTTGCCTTTAGGACAGAAGAACTACGAGCAGTACTTC. Amino acids: CASSLPLGQKNYEQYF.

A note on this clonotype: A much larger clone lies a single base off, so this may be a read error. This chain connects TRBV9 to TRBJ1-1, with a weak D call TRBD1 (5 bases). CDR1 and CDR2 (germline): SGDLS, YYNGEE. This CDR3 region has 14 residues. The CDR3 here is CVSSPTGLNTEAFF. As DNA, the CDR3 is TGTGTCAGCAGCCCCACAGGATTGAACACTGAAGCTTTCTTT. The complete variable domain, with remaining parts taken from reference TRBV9 and TRBJ1-1, reads DSGVTQTPKHLITATGQRVTLRCSPRSGDLSVYWYQQSLDQGLQFLIQYYNGEERAKGNILERFSAQQFPDLHSELNLSSLELGDSALYFCVSSPTGLNTEAFFGQGTRLTVV.

This clonotype was recorded at least ten times. V is TRBV10-3 and J is TRBJ1-1, with 10 bases identical to TRBD1. Germline CDR1 is ENHRY and CDR2 is SYGVKD. The ends lost 2 bases at V and 2 bases at J; junction bases unmatched: 2. The CDR3 runs to 15 residues. DNA for the CDR3: TGTGCCATCAGTGAGGACAGGGGGCATAACACTGAAGCTTTCTTT. The encoded protein is CAISEDRGHNTEAFF.

About this clonotype: Germline and junction disagree at one end, which may indicate a read error. The CDR3: CASSQEFPVANERLFF. The CDR3, as DNA: TGTGCCAGCAGCCAAGAATTCCCCGTGGCTAATGAAAGACTGTTTTTT. J is TRBJ1-4 and V is TRBV14, with unresolved D. The germline V gene encodes CDR1 SGHDN and CDR2 FVKESK. The CDR3 runs 16 residues.

This clonotype appeared a few times. The genes are TRBV6-5 and TRBJ2-3; the match to TRBD2 covers 8 bases. Per germline, CDR1 MNHEY and CDR2 SVGAGI. V lost 6 bases, J lost 3 bases, and 11 bases stayed unmatched. The CDR3 loop spans 16 amino acids. CDR3 nucleotide sequence: TGTGCCAGCAGCCCTCAATCTAGCGGGTGGACAGATACGCAGTATTTT. This gives the protein CASSPQSSGWTDTQYF.

In its sample, this clonotype was seen a few times. The J gene is TRBJ1-5, the V gene TRBV7-9; possibly TRBD1 for D (5 bases). CDR1 and CDR2 from the germline V gene are SEHNR and FQNEAQ (reference sequence). Trimming took 3 bases from V and 2 from J, leaving 14 bases between them. The CDR3 length is 16 residues. This CDR3 is CASSFGQGNGNQPQHF. The CDR3, as DNA: TGTGCCAGCAGCTTCGGGCAGGGAAACGGCAATCAGCCCCAGCATTTT.

This clonotype was seen many times. This rearrangement joins TRBV4-3 to TRBJ1-1, with 10 bases identical to TRBD1. Germline V gene lookup returns CDR1 LGHNA and CDR2 YSLEER. The trim removed 3 bases at V and 7 bases at J, leaving 11 bases unmatched. This CDR3 contains 16 residues. In DNA form, the CDR3 reads TGCGCCAGCAGCCACACCATGGGGACAGGGGTTGATGAAGCTTTCTTT. Residues: CASSHTMGTGVDEAFF.

With respect to this clonotype: This clone may be a read error of a much larger clone one base away. This chain links TRBV13 with TRBJ2-5; D remains ambiguous. From germline, CDR1 is PRHDT and CDR2 FYEKMQ (reference sequence). The CDR3 loop spans 13 amino acids. CDR3 nucleotides: TGTGCCAGCAGCTCCGTTGGGGAAGAGCCCCAGTACTTC. It translates to CASSSVGEEPQYF.

With respect to this clonotype: A read error may be the cause here, since a much bigger clone is one base away. The J gene is TRBJ1-1, the V gene TRBV20-1; D is unresolved. Looked up from germline, CDR1 is DFQATT and CDR2 is SNEGSKA (reference sequence). The CDR3 runs 14 residues. CDR3 DNA sequence: TGCAGTGATAGAGATCTTGCAGGAGGGACTGAAGCTTTCTTT. Protein sequence: CSDRDLAGGTEAFF.